This T cell receptor beta chain was recorded in a study of human versus mouse CDR3 diversity and MHC coevolution. Regarding the study as a whole: By iCHAO1, human TCR beta clonotypes numbered about 1.5 million, the most. On average, humans showed more CDR3 deletions and insertions than mice.

As for this clone: The target antigen is unknown.

Sequencing used immunoSEQ multiplex PCR; TCRdb keeps in-frame clones, though not all of them. In the table there are tens of thousands of clones, 93% of which are singletons. The V gene lost 3 bases and the J gene lost 1 base, with 13 bases spanning the gap. The germline CDR1 and CDR2 sequences are SGDLS and YYNGEE. The CDR3 extends over 15 amino acids. This sequence joins TRBV9 and TRBJ1-2; D not resolved. Sequencing was performed on naive CD4+ T cells from blood. This sample's subset: CD45RO-negative CD62L-positive naive CD4 T cells. The receptor was isolated from a person aged 25 to 75 in good health. CDR3 sequence (DNA): TGTGCCAGCAGCGCGCTATCAACCATTAACTATGGCTACACCTTC. Translated: CASSALSTINYGYTF.